Sequencing of this T cell receptor (beta chain) was carried out in a study of T cells in Graves' hyperthyroidism and ophthalmopathy. Authors of the study amplified TCR beta CDR3 regions from RNA transcripts. First-round RT-PCR with HTBI primers amplified the TCR CDR3 region. TCRdb re-called the multiplex PCR reads with MiXCR, one entry per CDR3 protein. Of some 420,000 distinct CDR3 sequences listed, roughly 13% are singletons. Germline V gene data show CDR1 as DFQATT and CDR2 as SNEGSKA (reference sequence). The CDR3 has 13 residues. With V trimmed by 3 bases and J by 6 bases, 1 base remained unmatched. PBMCs were obtained from 10 ml fresh peripheral blood.

The rearrangement uses TRBV20-1 and TRBJ2-7, with TRBD2 matching over 14 bases. The sample was blood. The receptor was derived from a woman aged 18-30 years with Graves' hyperthyroidism. For the CDR3, the DNA is TGCAGTGCTAGGACTAGCGGGAGGGGCGAGCAGTACTTC. Its translation: CSARTSGRGEQYF.